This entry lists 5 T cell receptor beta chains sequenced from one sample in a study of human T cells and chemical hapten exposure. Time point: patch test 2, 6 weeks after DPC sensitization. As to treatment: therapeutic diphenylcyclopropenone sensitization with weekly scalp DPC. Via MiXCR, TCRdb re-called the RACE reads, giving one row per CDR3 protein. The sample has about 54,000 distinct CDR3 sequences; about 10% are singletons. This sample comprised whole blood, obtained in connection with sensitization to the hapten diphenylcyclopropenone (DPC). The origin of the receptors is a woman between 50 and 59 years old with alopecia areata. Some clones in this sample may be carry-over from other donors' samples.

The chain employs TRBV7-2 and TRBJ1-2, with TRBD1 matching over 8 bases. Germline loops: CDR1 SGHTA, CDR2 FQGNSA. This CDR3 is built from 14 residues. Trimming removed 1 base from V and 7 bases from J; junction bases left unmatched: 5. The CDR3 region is CASSLDGQGGGYTF. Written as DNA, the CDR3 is TGTGCCAGCAGCTTAGACGGACAGGGCGGTGGCTACACCTTC.

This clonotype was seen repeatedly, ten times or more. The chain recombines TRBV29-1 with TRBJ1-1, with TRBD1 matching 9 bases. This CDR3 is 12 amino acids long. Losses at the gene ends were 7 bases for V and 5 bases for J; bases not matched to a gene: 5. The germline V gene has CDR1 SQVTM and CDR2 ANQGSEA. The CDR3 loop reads CSAQGAPTEAFF. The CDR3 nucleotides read TGCAGCGCACAGGGGGCGCCTACTGAAGCTTTCTTT.

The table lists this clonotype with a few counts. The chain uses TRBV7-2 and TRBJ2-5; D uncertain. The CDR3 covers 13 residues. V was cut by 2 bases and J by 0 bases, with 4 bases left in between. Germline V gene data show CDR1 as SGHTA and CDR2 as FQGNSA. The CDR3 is CASSLWHQETQYF. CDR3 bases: TGTGCCAGCAGCTTATGGCACCAAGAGACCCAGTACTTC. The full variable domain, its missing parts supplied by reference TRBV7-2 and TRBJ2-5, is GAGVSQSPSNKVTEKGKDVELRCDPISGHTALYWYRQSLGQGLEFLIYFQGNSAPDKSGLPSDRFSAERTGGSVSTLTIQRTQQEDSAVYLCASSLWHQETQYFGPGTRLLVL.

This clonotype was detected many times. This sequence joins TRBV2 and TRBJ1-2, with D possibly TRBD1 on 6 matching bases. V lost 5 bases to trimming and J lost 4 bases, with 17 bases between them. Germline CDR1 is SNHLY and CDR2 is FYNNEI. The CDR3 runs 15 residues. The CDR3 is CASSIRDRSSYGYTF. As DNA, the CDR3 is TGTGCCAGCAGTATCCGTGACAGGTCGTCCTATGGCTACACCTTC.

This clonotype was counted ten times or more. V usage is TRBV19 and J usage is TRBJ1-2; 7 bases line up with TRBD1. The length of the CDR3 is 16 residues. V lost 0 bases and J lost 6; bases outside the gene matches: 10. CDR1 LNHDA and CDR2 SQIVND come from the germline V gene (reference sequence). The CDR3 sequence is CASSIDPNRGENGYTF. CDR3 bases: TGTGCCAGTAGTATAGATCCGAACAGGGGAGAGAATGGCTACACCTTC.